This T cell receptor (beta chain) was found in a study of long-term antiretroviral therapy in people with HIV. Study findings and constraints: In HIV, the repertoires covered a tighter span of CDR3 lengths than in controls.

A note on this clone: Its antigen is not known.

Per donor, a minimum of one pre-ART and a minimum of two post-ART PBMC samples were available. Per germline, CDR1 MRHNA and CDR2 SNTAGT. The V and J ends lost 10 bases and 4 bases respectively, with 23 bases between them. The CDR3 has 16 amino acids. immunoSEQ v3.0 was run at survey level. This table comes from immunoSEQ multiplex PCR, and its TCRdb copy is limited to in-frame clones, with some not included. Of tens of thousands of clones listed, more than 95% are singletons. The chain joins TRBV6-4 to TRBJ1-5; D possibly corresponds to TRBD1 (5 bases). The source is a man aged 25 to 40 with HIV. Specimen: unsorted PBMCs, collected 6.9 years after starting antiretroviral therapy. The CDR3 reads CAIPLPGPKLNQPQHF. CDR3 coding DNA: TGTGCCATTCCCCTTCCGGGACCAAAGTTGAATCAGCCCCAGCATTTT.